The rows below give T cell receptor beta chains drawn from one sample of a study of blood T cell repertoires in COVID-19. Profiled with immunoSEQ multiplex PCR; TCRdb holds only in-frame clones, not every one. The repertoire has fewer than 120,000 clones, 65% to 80% of them found once; the top ten carry 7.6%. Sequenced input: peripheral blood. Receptor source: a woman aged 60-70 years with acute or convalescent COVID-19. Both conserved end residues are trimmed from each CDR3.

>TRBJ2-2|TRBV5-4
ASSYYGTGRTGELF
>TRBJ1-1|TRBV2
ASKYLGVLNTEAF
>TRBJ1-2|TRBV6-5
ASSPHEQGADGYT
>TRBJ2-7|TRBV28
ASSYSRQGASKYEQY
>TRBJ2-7|TRBV11-2
ASSLVVGVSSYEQY
>TRBJ1-4|TRBV19
ASSFGTAGEKLF
>TRBJ2-7|TRBV7-9
ASSSPTGSSYEQY
>TRBJ2-1|TRBV7-9
ASSQTGDEQF
>TRBJ1-6|TRBV7-3
ASSVPGQPNSPLH
>TRBJ1-2|TRBV9
ASSVEWGEGGYT
>TRBJ2-1|TRBV7-2
ASSITLNEQF
>TRBJ2-5|TRBV5-1
ASRESTGVGETQY
>TRBJ2-1|TRBV5-4
ASSPPVRSYNEQF
>TRBJ1-1|TRBV19
ASSIKARTEAF
>TRBJ1-6|TRBV7-2
ASSLEVRGNSPLH
>TRBJ2-7|TRBV12-3/TRBV12-4
ASSRDRSYEQY
>TRBJ1-3|TRBV5-4
ASSQGTQGNTIY
>TRBJ2-7|TRBV6-5
ASSSTGVLEQY
>TRBJ1-5|TRBV9
ASSVDAGNQPQH
>TRBJ1-2|TRBV18
ASSPSQGANYGYT
>TRBJ1-2|TRBV5-4
ASSLGQVYGYT
>TRBJ2-7|TRBV9
ASSSDGTGVDEQY
>TRBJ2-2|TRBV3-1/TRBV3-2
ASSPQRGVRNTGELF
>TRBJ1-1|TRBV19
ASSISGARMDTEAF
>TRBJ2-3|TRBV4-2
ASSRTGTSGGLYSTDTQY
>TRBJ2-2|TRBV9
ASSPTSWGANTGELF
>TRBJ1-3|TRBV7-2
ASRDSGGNTIY
>TRBJ1-6|TRBV6-4
ASSDPKDRSSYNSPLH
>TRBJ1-1|TRBV3-1/TRBV3-2
ASSHGSGVNTEAF
>TRBJ2-2|TRBV5-1
ASSSGTSGRSSGELF
>TRBJ1-4|TRBV5-5
ASSLDAGAEVWEKLF
>TRBJ1-1|TRBV28
ASLIDRGRNTEAF
>TRBJ1-2|TRBV9
ASSVARNYGYT
>TRBJ1-5|TRBV6-1
ASSEAISVNQPQH
>TRBJ1-2|TRBV2
ASSEGQMTNGYT
>TRBJ2-7|TRBV6-5
ASRRGTSSYEQY
>TRBJ1-2|TRBV19
ASATGDYGYT
>TRBJ1-5|TRBV24-1
ATSDPRTGNQPQH
>TRBJ2-7|TRBV29-1
SVVDRWLSEQY
>TRBJ2-7|TRBV7-6
ASSKQGYEQY
>TRBJ1-5|TRBV28
ASNMGGLGNQPQH
>TRBJ1-6|TRBV3-1/TRBV3-2
ASSPTPAGRRSPLH
>TRBJ1-2|TRBV7-9
ASSPAPQLGGYT
>TRBJ1-1|TRBV2
ASSVERGRTEAF
>TRBJ1-1|TRBV10-3
ATRNTGGGTEAF
>TRBJ1-2|TRBV10-3
AISESEKNYGYT
>TRBJ2-7|TRBV4-3
ASSQDFHSSYEQY
>TRBJ2-7|TRBV2
ASSPAGGRYEQY
>TRBJ1-5|TRBV6-5
ASSRSQGRGQPQH
>TRBJ1-1|TRBV7-5
ARSLAGHTEAF
>TRBJ2-1|TRBV9
ASSPNTGLAYNEQF
>TRBJ1-1|TRBV5-1
ASSAFGENTEAF
>TRBJ1-5|TRBV5-8
ASSLEGGRNQPQH
>TRBJ1-6|TRBV24-1
ATSDPDSPLH
>TRBJ1-1|TRBV7-9
ASSFPGGGGAGNTEAF
>TRBJ2-5|TRBV7-2
ASSLGQGGKTQY
>TRBJ1-2|TRBV28
ASRTGNYGYT
>TRBJ1-6|TRBV4-3
ASSQEQANNSPLH
>TRBJ1-4|TRBV27
ASSAFKPGEKLF
>TRBJ1-2|TRBV27
ASSYRGGNYGYT